What follows are 21 T cell receptor beta chains derived from one specimen sequenced in a study of blood T cell repertoires in COVID-19. The repertoire was sequenced with immunoSEQ multiplex PCR; TCRdb's copy has only in-frame clones and lacks some. The data contain about 74,000 clones, around three quarters of them seen just once; the ten biggest clones take up less than 20%. Source material: peripheral blood. Receptor source: a human donor in a cohort sampled during active COVID-19.

In this sample, this clone is medium-sized. This chain connects TRBV5-4 to TRBJ2-1; D is ambiguous. CDR1 and CDR2 (germline): SGHNT, YYREEE (reference sequence). Trimming shortened V by 3 bases and J by 4 bases, and 8 bases separated the two germline ends. The CDR3 consists of 13 residues. The CDR3 reads CASSSDTYNEQFF. The DNA for the CDR3 is TGTGCCAGCAGCTCAGATACGTACAATGAGCAGTTCTTC.

V and J are TRBV29-1 and TRBJ2-2; tentatively, D is TRBD1 (6 bases). The germline V gene has CDR1 SQVTM and CDR2 ANQGSEA. The CDR3 has 14 amino acids. V was clipped by 3 bases and J by 2 bases, with 10 bases between them. Here the CDR3 DNA reads TGCAGCGTTGAGGGGACAAGAAACACCGGGGAGCTGTTTTTT. It yields the protein CSVEGTRNTGELFF.

CDR3 nucleotides: TGTGCCAGCAGCCTAGCGGGAGTTGAAGGTGAGCAGTTCTTC. Its translation is CASSLAGVEGEQFF. The J gene is TRBJ2-1, the V gene TRBV5-6, with 10 bases aligning to TRBD2. Trimming at V came to 4 bases and at J to 9 bases, leaving 7 bases not matched to a gene. CDR3 size: 14 residues. From germline, CDR1 is SGHDT and CDR2 YYEEEE.

This chain joins TRBV19 and TRBJ2-3; 14 nucleotides agree with TRBD2. V lost 8 bases and J lost 5; bases outside the gene matches: 9. The germline gives CDR1 LNHDA, CDR2 SQIVND (reference sequence). This CDR3 is 16 amino acids long. The CDR3 loop reads CASAAGTSGRGDTQYF. DNA of the CDR3: TGTGCCAGTGCGGCCGGGACTAGCGGGAGAGGAGATACGCAGTATTTT.

CDR3 protein: CASSREVGVQGRNYGYTF. The DNA for the CDR3 is TGTGCCAGCAGCCGGGAGGTTGGGGTCCAGGGGCGGAACTATGGCTACACCTTC. The V call is TRBV5-6, the J call TRBJ1-2, with a tentative D call TRBD1 (6 bases). Trimming shortened V by 4 bases and J by 2 bases, and 24 bases separated the two germline ends. CDR1 SGHDT and CDR2 YYEEEE come from the germline V gene. There are 18 residues in the CDR3.

The rearrangement joins TRBV19 to TRBJ1-4, with unresolved D. CDR3 length: 14 residues. Germline V gene sequence: CDR1 LNHDA, CDR2 SQIVND (reference sequence). V was cut by 0 bases and J by 8 bases, with 10 bases left in between. CDR3 protein: CASSIDWAAEKLFF. Written as DNA, the CDR3 is TGTGCCAGTAGTATAGATTGGGCAGCAGAAAAACTGTTTTTT.

The rearrangement links TRBV27 to TRBJ2-3, with 9 nucleotides matching TRBD1. Trimming at V came to 4 bases and at J to 2 bases, leaving 4 bases not matched to a gene. Germline V gives CDR1 MNHEY, CDR2 SMNVEV (reference sequence). This CDR3 spans 15 amino acids. The CDR3 coding sequence is TGTGCCAGCAGTTACCGGACAGGGGTCACAGATACGCAGTATTTT. Translating it yields CASSYRTGVTDTQYF.

The chain links TRBV15 to TRBJ2-1, with TRBD2 as a possible D gene (5 bases). CDR1 is LNHNV and CDR2 is YYDKDF in the germline V gene (reference sequence). The CDR3 has 15 amino acids. V shed 4 bases and J shed 6 bases, with 16 bases lying between them. CDR3 loop: CATSIDNFRGNEQFF. As DNA, the CDR3 is TGTGCCACCAGCATCGACAATTTCCGGGGCAATGAGCAGTTCTTC.

The chain carries TRBV3-1 (or the pseudogene TRBV3-2) and TRBJ2-7; TRBD2 matches at 11 bases. The CDR3 is 20 amino acids. CDR1 and CDR2 (germline): LGHDT, YNNKEL (reference sequence). The V gene end was trimmed by 1 base and the J gene end by 4 bases; junction bases not matched to a gene: 18. The CDR3 DNA follows: TGTGCCAGCAGCCAAGCTAGCGGGAGGTCCCGGCGGGGTTTTATGTACGAGCAGTACTTC. This translates into CASSQASGRSRRGFMYEQYF.

In its sample, this clone was seen a few times. The chain employs TRBV6-1 and TRBJ1-2, with a weak D call TRBD1 (5 bases). Trimming left V 0 bases short and J 5 bases short, with 10 bases between. CDR3 size: 14 residues. The germline CDR1 and CDR2 sequences are MNHNS and SASEGT. CDR3 in DNA: TGTGCCAGCAGTGAAGCGAAAACAGGATATGGCTACACCTTC. This sequence encodes CASSEAKTGYGYTF.

The J gene is TRBJ2-7, the V gene TRBV30; D not certain. The CDR3 loop spans 14 amino acids. Germline V gene sequence: CDR1 GTSNPN, CDR2 SVGIG (reference sequence). CDR3 region: CALVSTGSSYEQYF. DNA for the CDR3: TGTGCTCTGGTCTCGACGGGTAGCTCCTACGAGCAGTACTTC.

The rearrangement links TRBV7-2 to TRBJ1-2; D uncertain. Germline loops: CDR1 SGHTA, CDR2 FQGNSA. Trimming cost V 0 bases and J 2 bases, with 10 bases left between them. CDR3 length: 15 residues. CDR3 DNA: TGTGCCAGCAGCTTAGCTAACGGTTTCAACTATGGCTACACCTTC. This translates into CASSLANGFNYGYTF. Combining the CDR3 with reference TRBV7-2 and TRBJ1-2 gives the whole variable domain GAGVSQSPSNKVTEKGKDVELRCDPISGHTALYWYRQSLGQGLEFLIYFQGNSAPDKSGLPSDRFSAERTGGSVSTLTIQRTQQEDSAVYLCASSLANGFNYGYTFGSGTRLTVV.

The chain joins TRBV28 to TRBJ2-1; TRBD1 aligns across 8 bases. The germline V gene encodes CDR1 MDHEN and CDR2 SYDVKM. This CDR3 comprises 14 residues. Unmatched junction bases numbered 9, after V lost 6 bases and J lost 8 bases. The CDR3, as DNA: TGTGCCAGCAGGGGGGACAGGTTTGGGGATGAGCAGTTCTTC. It encodes CASRGDRFGDEQFF.

The rearrangement joins TRBV5-6 to TRBJ1-5, with unresolved D. V was pared by 2 bases and J by 11 bases, with 11 bases between. CDR3 length equals 12 residues. The germline CDR1 and CDR2 sequences are SGHDT and YYEEEE. The CDR3 coding sequence is TGTGCCAGCAGCTTCGGCTGGGAGGCCCAGCATTTT. As protein: CASSFGWEAQHF.

The chain is built from TRBV11-2 and TRBJ1-3, with TRBD1 matching 7 bases. The CDR3 has 14 amino acids. With V trimmed by 5 bases and J by 4 bases, 5 bases remained unmatched. Germline values: CDR1 SGHAT, CDR2 FQNNGV. CDR3 in amino acids: CASSPRQGGNTIYF. The CDR3 DNA reads TGTGCCAGCAGCCCTCGACAGGGAGGAAACACCATATATTTT.

The rearrangement joins TRBV7-8 to TRBJ1-2; 9 nucleotides line up with TRBD1. This CDR3 has 15 amino acids. Germline CDR1 SGHVS, CDR2 FQNEAQ. With 5 bases clipped from V and 2 bases from J, the junction kept 6 bases outside the gene matches. CDR3 residues: CASSTTGTGNYGYTF. CDR3 nucleotides: TGTGCCAGCAGCACCACCGGGACAGGGAACTATGGCTACACCTTC.

This chain joins TRBV6-5 and TRBJ2-7, with TRBD2 matching 12 bases. This CDR3 comprises 14 residues. Germline CDR1 reads MNHEY; CDR2 reads SVGAGI. Trimming at V came to 5 bases and at J to 9 bases, leaving 8 bases not matched to a gene. The CDR3, as DNA: TGTGCCAGCAGTCGACTAGCGGGAGTGTCGGGGCAGTACTTC. Protein product: CASSRLAGVSGQYF.

This clone was seen a single time. The J gene is TRBJ2-7, the V gene TRBV6-5; D perhaps matches TRBD1 (5 bases). V lost 5 bases, J lost 3 bases, and 17 bases lay in between. Germline V gene sequence: CDR1 MNHEY, CDR2 SVGAGI. The CDR3 consists of 15 residues. The CDR3 DNA is TGTGCCAGCAGTCCCCACCTGCCCCAGGGCTACGAGCAGTACTTC. This translates into CASSPHLPQGYEQYF.

The chain links TRBV7-6 to TRBJ2-6, with a possible D match to TRBD1 (7 bases). Germline CDR1 reads SGHVS; CDR2 reads FNYEAQ. The CDR3 loop spans 17 amino acids. V shed 1 base and J shed 0 bases, with 10 bases lying between them. The CDR3 nucleotides read TGTGCCAGCAGCTTAGGCGGGACAGCCTCTGGGGCCAACGTCCTGACTTTC. Protein: CASSLGGTASGANVLTF. The variable domain in full, completed from reference TRBV7-6 and TRBJ2-6, reads GAGVSQSPRYKVTKRGQDVALRCDPISGHVSLYWYRQALGQGPEFLTYFNYEAQQDKSGLPNDRFSAERPEGSISTLTIQRTEQRDSAMYRCASSLGGTASGANVLTFGAGSRLTVL.

The rearrangement uses TRBV7-8 and TRBJ2-1, with 13 bases identical to TRBD2. CDR1 SGHVS and CDR2 FQNEAQ come from the germline V gene. V was pared by 4 bases and J by 7 bases, with 7 bases of the junction left unmatched. This CDR3 is 16 amino acids long. The CDR3 sequence is CASSSVLAGGPNEQFF. CDR3 nucleotides: TGTGCCAGCAGCTCGGTACTAGCGGGAGGGCCGAATGAGCAGTTCTTC.

The chain couples TRBV7-2 to TRBJ2-6; D gene unclear. With 5 bases removed from V and 0 bases from J, the gap between germline ends came to 8 bases. The germline CDR1 and CDR2 sequences are SGHTA and FQGNSA. The CDR3 extends over 15 amino acids. The CDR3 spells CASSREHSGANVLTF. CDR3 bases: TGTGCCAGCAGCCGCGAGCACTCTGGGGCCAACGTCCTGACTTTC.